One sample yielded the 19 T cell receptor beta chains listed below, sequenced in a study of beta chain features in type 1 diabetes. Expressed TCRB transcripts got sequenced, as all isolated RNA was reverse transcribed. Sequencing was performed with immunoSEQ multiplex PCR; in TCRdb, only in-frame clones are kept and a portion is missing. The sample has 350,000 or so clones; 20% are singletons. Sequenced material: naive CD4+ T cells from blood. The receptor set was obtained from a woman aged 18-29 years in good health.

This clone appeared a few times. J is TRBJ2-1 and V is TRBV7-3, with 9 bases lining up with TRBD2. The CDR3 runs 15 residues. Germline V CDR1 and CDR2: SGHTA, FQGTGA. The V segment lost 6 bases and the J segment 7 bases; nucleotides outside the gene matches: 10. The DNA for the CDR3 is TGTGCCAGCAGAACCAGCGGGGGGCCGGGAAATGAGCAGTTCTTC. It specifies CASRTSGGPGNEQFF.

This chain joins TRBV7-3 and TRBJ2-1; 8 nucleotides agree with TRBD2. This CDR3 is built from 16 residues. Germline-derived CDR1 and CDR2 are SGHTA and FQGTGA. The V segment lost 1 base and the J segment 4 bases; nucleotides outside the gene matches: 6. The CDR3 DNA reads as TGTGCCAGCAGCTTAAGCCTCAGCGGGGGTTACAATGAGCAGTTCTTC. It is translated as CASSLSLSGGYNEQFF.

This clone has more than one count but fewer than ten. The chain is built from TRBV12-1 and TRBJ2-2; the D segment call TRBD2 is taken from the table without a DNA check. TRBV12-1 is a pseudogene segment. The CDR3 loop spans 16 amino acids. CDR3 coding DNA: TGTGCCAGCAGCTTTTGCACTAGCGGGGGGATCGGGGAGCTGTTTTTT. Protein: CASSFCTSGGIGELFF.

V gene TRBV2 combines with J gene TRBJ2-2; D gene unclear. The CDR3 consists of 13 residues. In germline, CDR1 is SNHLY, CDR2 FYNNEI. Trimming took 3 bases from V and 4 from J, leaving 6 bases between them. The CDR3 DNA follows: TGTGCCAGCAGTGAGTACAGCACCGGGGAGCTGTTTTTT. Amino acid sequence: CASSEYSTGELFF. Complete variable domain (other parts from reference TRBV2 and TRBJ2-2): EPEVTQTPSHQVTQMGQEVILRCVPISNHLYFYWYRQILGQKVEFLVSFYNNEISEKSEIFDDQFSVERPDGSNFTLKIRSTKLEDSAMYFCASSEYSTGELFFGEGSRLTVL.

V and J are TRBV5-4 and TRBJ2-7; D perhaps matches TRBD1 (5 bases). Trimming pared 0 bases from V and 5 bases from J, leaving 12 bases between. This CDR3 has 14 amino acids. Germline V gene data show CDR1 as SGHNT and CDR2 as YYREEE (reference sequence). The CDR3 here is CASSLGAGSHEQYF. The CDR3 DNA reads TGTGCCAGCAGCTTGGGGGCAGGGTCCCACGAGCAGTACTTC.

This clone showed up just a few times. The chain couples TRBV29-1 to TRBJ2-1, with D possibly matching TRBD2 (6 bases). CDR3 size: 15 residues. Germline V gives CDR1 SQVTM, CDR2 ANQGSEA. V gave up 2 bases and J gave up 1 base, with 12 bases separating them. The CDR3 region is CSVEHGRLSYNEQFF. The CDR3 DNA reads TGCAGCGTTGAACACGGGAGACTTTCCTACAATGAGCAGTTCTTC.

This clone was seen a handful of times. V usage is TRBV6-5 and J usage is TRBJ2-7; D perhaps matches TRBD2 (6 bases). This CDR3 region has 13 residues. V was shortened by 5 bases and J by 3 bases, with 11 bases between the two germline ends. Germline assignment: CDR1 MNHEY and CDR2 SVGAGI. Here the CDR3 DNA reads TGTGCCAGCAGTCCAACCGGGGGCTACGAGCAGTACTTC. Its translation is CASSPTGGYEQYF.

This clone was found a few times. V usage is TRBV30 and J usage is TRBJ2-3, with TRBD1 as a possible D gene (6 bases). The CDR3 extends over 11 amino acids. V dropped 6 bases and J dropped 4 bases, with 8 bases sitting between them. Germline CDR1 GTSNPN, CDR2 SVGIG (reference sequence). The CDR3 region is CACSGADTQYF. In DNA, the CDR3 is TGTGCCTGTTCAGGGGCAGATACGCAGTATTTT.

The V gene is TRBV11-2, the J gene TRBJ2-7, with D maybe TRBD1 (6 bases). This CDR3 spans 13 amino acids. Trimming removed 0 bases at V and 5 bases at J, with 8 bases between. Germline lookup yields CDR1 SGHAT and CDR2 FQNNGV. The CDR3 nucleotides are TGTGCCAGCAGCTTAGACAGGGGTGACGAGCAGTACTTC. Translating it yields CASSLDRGDEQYF.

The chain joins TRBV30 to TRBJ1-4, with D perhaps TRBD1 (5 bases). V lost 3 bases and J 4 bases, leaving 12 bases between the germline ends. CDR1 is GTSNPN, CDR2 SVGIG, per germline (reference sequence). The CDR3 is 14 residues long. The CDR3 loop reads CAWRGRGNNEKLFF. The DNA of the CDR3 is TGTGCCTGGAGAGGACGGGGGAATAATGAAAAACTGTTTTTT.

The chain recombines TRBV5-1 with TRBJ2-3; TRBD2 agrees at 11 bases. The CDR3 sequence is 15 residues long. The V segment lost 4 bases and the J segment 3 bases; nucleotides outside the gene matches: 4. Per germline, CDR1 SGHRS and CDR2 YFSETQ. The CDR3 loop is CASSVAGGRTDTQYF. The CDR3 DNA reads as TGCGCCAGCAGCGTAGCGGGAGGGCGGACAGATACGCAGTATTTT. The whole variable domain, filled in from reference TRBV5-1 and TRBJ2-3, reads KAGVTQTPRYLIKTRGQQVTLSCSPISGHRSVSWYQQTPGQGLQFLFEYFSETQRNKGNFPGRFSGRQFSNSRSEMNVSTLELGDSALYLCASSVAGGRTDTQYFGPGTRLTVL.

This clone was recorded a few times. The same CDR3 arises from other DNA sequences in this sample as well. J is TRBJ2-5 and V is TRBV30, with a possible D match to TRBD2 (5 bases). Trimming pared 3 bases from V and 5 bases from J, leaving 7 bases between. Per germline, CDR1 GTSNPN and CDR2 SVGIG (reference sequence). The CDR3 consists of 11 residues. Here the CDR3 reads CAWSGGETQYF. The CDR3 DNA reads TGTGCCTGGAGCGGAGGCGAGACCCAGTACTTC.

The CDR3 DNA reads TGTGCCAGCAGTTTAGGGGACAGGGATTACGAGCAGTACTTC. Translation: CASSLGDRDYEQYF. The chain joins TRBV28 to TRBJ2-7, with TRBD1 matching over 9 bases. The J segment lost 4 bases and the V segment lost 2 bases, leaving 3 bases of the junction unmatched. This CDR3 spans 14 amino acids. Germline loops: CDR1 MDHEN, CDR2 SYDVKM.

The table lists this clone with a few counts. The chain's CDR3 is CASSPQGTYNSPLHF. The CDR3 region has the DNA TGTGCCAGCAGCCCCCAGGGAACCTATAATTCACCCCTCCACTTT. This chain uses TRBV7-2 with TRBJ1-6; D is possibly TRBD1 (5 bases). From germline, CDR1 is SGHTA and CDR2 FQGNSA. Trimming stripped 5 bases from V and 2 bases from J, with 10 bases between. The CDR3 consists of 15 residues.

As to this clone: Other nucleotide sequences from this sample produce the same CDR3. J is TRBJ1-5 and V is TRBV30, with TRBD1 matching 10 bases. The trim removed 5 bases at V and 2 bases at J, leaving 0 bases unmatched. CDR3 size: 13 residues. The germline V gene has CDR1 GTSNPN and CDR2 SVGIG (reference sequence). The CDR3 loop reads CAWGQGGNQPQHF. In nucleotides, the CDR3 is TGTGCCTGGGGACAGGGGGGCAATCAGCCCCAGCATTTT.

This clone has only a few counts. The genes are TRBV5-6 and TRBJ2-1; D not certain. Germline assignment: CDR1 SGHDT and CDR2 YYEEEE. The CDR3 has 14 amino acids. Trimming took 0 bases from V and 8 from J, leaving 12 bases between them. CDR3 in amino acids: CASSLAGFLDEQFF. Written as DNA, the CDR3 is TGTGCCAGCAGCTTGGCTGGGTTTCTAGATGAGCAGTTCTTC.

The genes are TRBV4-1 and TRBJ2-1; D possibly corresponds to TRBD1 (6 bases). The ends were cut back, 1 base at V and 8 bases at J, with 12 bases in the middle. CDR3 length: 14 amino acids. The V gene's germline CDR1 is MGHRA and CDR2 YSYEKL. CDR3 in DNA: TGCGCCAGCAGCCAAGGACAGGCAGGGTATGAGCAGTTCTTC. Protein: CASSQGQAGYEQFF.

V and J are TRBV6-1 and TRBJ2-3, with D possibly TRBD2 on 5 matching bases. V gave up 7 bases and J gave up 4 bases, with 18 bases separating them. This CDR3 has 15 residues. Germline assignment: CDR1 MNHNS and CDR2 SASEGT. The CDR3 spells CASTESPGIPDTQYF. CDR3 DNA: TGTGCCAGCACTGAGAGCCCGGGGATCCCAGATACGCAGTATTTT.

The CDR3 is CSVAGQGATEAFF. CDR3 DNA: TGCAGCGTAGCTGGACAGGGGGCCACTGAAGCTTTCTTT. The rearrangement uses TRBV29-1 and TRBJ1-1; 11 nucleotides align to TRBD1. V shed 6 bases and J 4 bases; nucleotides not matched to a gene: 4. Per germline, CDR1 SQVTM and CDR2 ANQGSEA. The CDR3 length is 13 residues. The whole variable domain, remainder taken from reference TRBV29-1 and TRBJ1-1, is SAVISQKPSRDICQRGTSLTIQCQVDSQVTMMFWYRQQPGQSLTLIATANQGSEATYESGFVIDKFPISRPNLTFSTLTVSNMSPEDSSIYLCSVAGQGATEAFFGQGTRLTVV.